A single sample is the source of the 25 T cell receptor beta chains below, sequenced in a study of identifying expanded T cells in peripheral blood. Data came from immunoSEQ multiplex PCR; TCRdb stores just in-frame clones and leaves some out. Altogether some 120,000 clones are present, 84% being singletons, with the ten largest covering around 3.3%. Sequencing was performed on blood. All receptors come from a person between 18 and 75 years old in good health.

This clone was observed once. The chain uses TRBV30 and TRBJ2-3, with D unresolved. V gave up 0 bases and J gave up 6 bases, with 16 bases separating them. The CDR3 is 15 amino acids. CDR1 and CDR2 from the germline V gene are GTSNPN and SVGIG (reference sequence). CDR3 sequence: CAWSVLVSLRDTQYF. CDR3 DNA sequence: TGTGCCTGGAGTGTATTGGTGTCTTTGCGGGATACGCAGTATTTT.

This rearrangement joins TRBV18 to TRBJ1-3; no clear D. Germline V gives CDR1 KGHSH, CDR2 LQKENI. The CDR3 totals 16 residues. Trimming took 4 bases from V and 0 from J, leaving 13 bases between them. The CDR3 here is CASSLGRAISGNTIYF. The CDR3 DNA reads TGTGCCAGCTCACTTGGGAGGGCGATCTCTGGAAACACCATATATTTT.

V and J are TRBV7-9 and TRBJ2-7, with D perhaps matching TRBD1 (6 bases). CDR3 length: 15 residues. CDR1 SEHNR and CDR2 FQNEAQ come from the germline V gene (reference sequence). Trimming pared 4 bases from V and 3 bases from J, leaving 16 bases between. The CDR3 DNA follows: TGTGCCAGCAGCTCCCGATGGGACACTAACTACGAGCAGTACTTC. Its protein product is CASSSRWDTNYEQYF.

The rearrangement uses TRBV5-4 and TRBJ1-1; no definite D call. Germline CDR1 is SGHNT and CDR2 is YYREEE (reference sequence). The CDR3 contains 15 residues. The germline V and J ends were trimmed by 2 bases and 8 bases, with 19 bases remaining between them. This CDR3 is CASSFREGSNVEAFF. CDR3 sequence (DNA): TGTGCCAGCAGCTTTCGGGAGGGCTCCAACGTAGAAGCTTTCTTT.

The rearrangement joins TRBV4-1 to TRBJ2-4; weak D call: TRBD2 (7 bases). Germline V CDR1 and CDR2: MGHRA, YSYEKL. V was cut by 4 bases and J by 2 bases, with 15 bases left in between. The CDR3 is 16 residues long. CDR3 amino acids: CASSPLGGGTKNIQYF. As DNA, the CDR3 is TGCGCCAGCAGCCCCTTAGGGGGGGGTACCAAAAACATTCAGTACTTC.

V is TRBV7-8 and J is TRBJ2-2, with a tentative D call TRBD2 (5 bases). The CDR3 sequence is 15 residues long. The V end lost 3 bases, the J end lost 3 bases, and 11 bases lay between the germline ends. CDR1 SGHVS and CDR2 FQNEAQ come from the germline V gene. DNA of the CDR3: TGTGCCAGCAGCTTGACGGCGGGTTACACCGGGGAGCTGTTTTTT. This sequence encodes CASSLTAGYTGELFF.

The CDR3 bases are TGTGCCAGCAGTGAATACGGGGTTTACACCGGGGAGCTGTTTTTT. Translated, it gives CASSEYGVYTGELFF. The V call is TRBV25-1, the J call TRBJ2-2; tentative D call: TRBD2 (5 bases). Germline loops: CDR1 MGHDK, CDR2 SYGVNS. Trimming removed 0 bases at V and 3 bases at J, with 8 bases between. CDR3 size: 15 residues.

This chain joins TRBV29-1 and TRBJ1-2; 8 bases match TRBD1. The V and J ends lost 5 bases and 0 bases, in that order; junction bases with no gene match: 14. Germline CDR1 SQVTM, CDR2 ANQGSEA. The CDR3 has 17 residues. The CDR3: CSVKTYGDRRANYGYTF. DNA of the CDR3: TGCAGCGTTAAGACTTACGGGGACAGGAGAGCTAACTATGGCTACACCTTC.

The V call is TRBV11-2, the J call TRBJ1-2; D not resolved. V shed 0 bases and J shed 3 bases, with 2 bases lying between them. Per germline, CDR1 SGHAT and CDR2 FQNNGV. The CDR3 sequence is 12 residues long. The DNA of the CDR3 is TGTGCCAGCAGCTTAGAAGACTATGGCTACACCTTC. Translation gives CASSLEDYGYTF.

CDR3 amino acids: CAWRNYGLKTGELFF. CDR3 in DNA: TGTGCCTGGAGGAATTACGGCCTGAAAACCGGGGAGCTGTTTTTT. The chain links TRBV30 to TRBJ2-2; D remains ambiguous. Trimming took off 3 bases at V and 5 bases at J, with 16 bases between the two ends. The germline V gene has CDR1 GTSNPN and CDR2 SVGIG (reference sequence). The CDR3 contains 15 residues.

The V and J genes are TRBV29-1 and TRBJ2-3, with D uncertain. Germline CDR1 is SQVTM and CDR2 is ANQGSEA. This CDR3 contains 12 residues. Trimming stripped 0 bases from V and 4 bases from J, with 5 bases between. The CDR3, as DNA: TGCAGCGTTGAAGATCGGGCAGATACGCAGTATTTT. Its protein product is CSVEDRADTQYF.

This chain links TRBV6-5 with TRBJ1-5; D is ambiguous. CDR1 and CDR2 (germline): MNHEY, SVGAGI. Trimming cost V 5 bases and J 4 bases, with 12 bases left between them. This CDR3 is built from 14 residues. The DNA of the CDR3 is TGTGCCAGCAGTAGCGGAGGCTCAAATCAGCCCCAGCATTTT. Translated, it gives CASSSGGSNQPQHF.

DNA for the CDR3: TGTGCCAGCAGCTTAGACCTGCGGCAGGCGAGGGCAAGTGGCTACACCTTC. Protein product: CASSLDLRQARASGYTF. The chain has TRBV7-2 and TRBJ1-2; D remains unclear. Germline CDR1 is SGHTA and CDR2 is FQGNSA. The CDR3 has 17 residues. V was trimmed by 1 base and J by 7 bases, leaving 22 bases between them.

V usage is TRBV7-8 and J usage is TRBJ2-2; 8 bases align to TRBD2. The germline gives CDR1 SGHVS, CDR2 FQNEAQ. The CDR3 has 14 residues. The V segment lost 1 base and the J segment 5 bases; nucleotides outside the gene matches: 0. CDR3 nucleotides: TGTGCCAGCAGCTTAGTAGCGGGGACCGGGGAGCTGTTTTTT. As protein: CASSLVAGTGELFF.

This chain connects TRBV11-2 to TRBJ2-7; D possibly matches TRBD1 or TRBD2 (5 bases each). The V gene's germline CDR1 is SGHAT and CDR2 FQNNGV. This CDR3 has 14 residues. Trimming took off 3 bases at V and 2 bases at J, with 11 bases between the two ends. The CDR3, as DNA: TGTGCCAGCAGCTTTAGCACGGGGCCCTACGAGCAGTACTTC. Translated: CASSFSTGPYEQYF. Looking up the rest from reference TRBV11-2 and TRBJ2-7 gives the full variable domain: EAGVAQSPRYKIIEKRQSVAFWCNPISGHATLYWYQQILGQGPKLLIQFQNNGVVDDSQLPKDRFSAERLKGVDSTLKIQPAKLEDSAVYLCASSFSTGPYEQYFGPGTRLTVT.

The chain carries TRBV18 and TRBJ2-1; TRBD2 matches 7 bases. The CDR3 consists of 14 residues. CDR1 and CDR2 from the germline V gene are KGHSH and LQKENI. V was pared by 0 bases and J by 7 bases, with 3 bases of the junction left unmatched. CDR3 DNA sequence: TGTGCCAGCTCACCACCCGGCGGGAGAAATGAGCAGTTCTTC. Its protein is CASSPPGGRNEQFF.

The chain uses TRBV7-9 and TRBJ2-3; a possible D gene is TRBD2 (7 bases). This CDR3 is built from 13 residues. V dropped 8 bases and J dropped 10 bases, with 19 bases sitting between them. CDR1 is SEHNR and CDR2 is FQNEAQ in the germline V gene (reference sequence). The CDR3 bases are TGTGCCAGCCGCTGGGGGGGCCAAGGTCCGCAGTATTTT. It yields the protein CASRWGGQGPQYF.

This chain links TRBV5-1 with TRBJ2-5, with TRBD2 matching over 9 bases. The CDR3 is made up of 16 amino acids. Germline V gene sequence: CDR1 SGHRS, CDR2 YFSETQ. V dropped 4 bases and J dropped 3; count of bases not matched to a gene: 10. The CDR3 reads CASSKTGTSREETQYF. The DNA for the CDR3 is TGCGCCAGCAGCAAAACCGGGACTAGCAGGGAAGAGACCCAGTACTTC.

This clone came up a few times. This chain uses TRBV6-6 with TRBJ1-6, with no clear D. The V end was cut by 6 bases, the J end by 5 bases, with 8 bases between. Per germline, CDR1 MNHNY and CDR2 SVGAGI (reference sequence). The CDR3 spans 13 residues. The CDR3 DNA reads as TGTGCCAGCAGCTACAGAGATAATTCACCCCTCCACTTT. This encodes CASSYRDNSPLHF.

V gene TRBV7-9 combines with J gene TRBJ1-6; 8 nucleotides match TRBD1. Germline V gene lookup returns CDR1 SEHNR and CDR2 FQNEAQ (reference sequence). Trimming took 0 bases from V and 5 from J; bases not matched to a gene: 9. The length of the CDR3 is 18 residues. The CDR3 loop reads CASSLAGGRTGHNSPLHF. The CDR3 bases are TGTGCCAGCAGCTTAGCCGGAGGGAGGACAGGGCATAATTCACCCCTCCACTTT.

This chain joins TRBV11-2 and TRBJ2-7; D gene ambiguous. The germline V gene has CDR1 SGHAT and CDR2 FQNNGV. V lost 7 bases and J lost 2, with 27 bases in between. The CDR3 length is 18 residues. The DNA of the CDR3 is TGTGCCAGCATCGCTGTGGGGAACGGACCGTCCATAACCTACGAGCAGTACTTC. Translation: CASIAVGNGPSITYEQYF.

This chain links TRBV30 with TRBJ2-5; D gene ambiguous. V gave up 5 bases and J gave up 0 bases, with 4 bases separating them. There are 11 residues in the CDR3. Germline V gives CDR1 GTSNPN, CDR2 SVGIG (reference sequence). The CDR3 nucleotides read TGTGCCTGGGGTAACCAAGAGACCCAGTACTTC. Its translation: CAWGNQETQYF.

This chain connects TRBV19 to TRBJ2-2; D not certain. CDR3 size: 12 residues. Germline assignment: CDR1 LNHDA and CDR2 SQIVND (reference sequence). V was shortened by 5 bases and J by 6 bases, with 7 bases between the two germline ends. CDR3 in amino acids: CASSRWPGELFF. The DNA of the CDR3 is TGTGCCAGTAGTCGGTGGCCCGGGGAGCTGTTTTTT.

This clone was recorded a few times. The CDR3 spells CASSPRTGDYGYTF. The CDR3 region has the DNA TGCGCCAGCAGCCCGCGGACAGGTGACTATGGCTACACCTTC. The genes are TRBV4-3 and TRBJ1-2; 7 nucleotides align to TRBD1. The V gene's germline CDR1 is LGHNA and CDR2 YSLEER. The CDR3 sequence is 14 residues long. Trimming at V came to 4 bases and at J to 3 bases, leaving 5 bases not matched to a gene.

A single count supports this clone. The rearrangement uses TRBV27 and TRBJ2-2; D is ambiguous. Germline V gene data show CDR1 as MNHEY and CDR2 as SMNVEV (reference sequence). V dropped 3 bases and J dropped 7 bases, with 9 bases sitting between them. This CDR3 is 13 amino acids long. DNA for the CDR3: TGTGCCAGCAGTTTTTCTTCAAGCGGGGAGCTGTTTTTT. This gives the protein CASSFSSSGELFF.